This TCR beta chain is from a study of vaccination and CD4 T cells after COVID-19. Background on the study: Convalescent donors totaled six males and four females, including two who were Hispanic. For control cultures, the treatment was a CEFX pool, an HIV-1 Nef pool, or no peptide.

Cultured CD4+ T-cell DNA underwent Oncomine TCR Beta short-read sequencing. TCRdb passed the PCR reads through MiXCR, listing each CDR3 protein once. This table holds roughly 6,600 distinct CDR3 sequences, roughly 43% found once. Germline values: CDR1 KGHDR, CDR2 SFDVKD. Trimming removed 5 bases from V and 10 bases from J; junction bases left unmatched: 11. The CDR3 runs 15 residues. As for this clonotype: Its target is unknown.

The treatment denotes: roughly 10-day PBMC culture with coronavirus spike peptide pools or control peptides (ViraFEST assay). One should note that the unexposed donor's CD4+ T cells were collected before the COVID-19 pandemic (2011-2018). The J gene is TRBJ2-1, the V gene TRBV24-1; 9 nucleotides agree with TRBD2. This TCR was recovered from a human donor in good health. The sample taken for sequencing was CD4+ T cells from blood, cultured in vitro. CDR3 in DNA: TGTGCCACCAGTGGGGGCGGGGGGGCCGGTGACGAGCAGTTCTTC. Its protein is CATSGGGGAGDEQFF.